The 16 T cell receptor beta chains given below trace back to one sample, sequenced in a study of OX40 agonist ivuxolimab in advanced cancers. Generated by immunoSEQ multiplex PCR, the TCRdb table keeps only in-frame clones and is missing some. The table records 25,000 to 35,000 clones, 70% to 90% of them present only once. The input for sequencing was CD4+ or CD8+ T cells sorted from blood, taken in a trial of the OX40 agonist ivuxolimab. The receptors stem from an adult with an advanced solid tumor such as melanoma, head and neck, liver or kidney cancer.

In its sample, this clone was seen once. The chain carries TRBV27 and TRBJ2-1, with TRBD1 matching over 8 bases. CDR1 MNHEY and CDR2 SMNVEV come from the germline V gene (reference sequence). The CDR3 length is 15 residues. V was clipped by 7 bases and J by 0 bases; unmatched bases: 5. This CDR3 is CASTRQGSSYNEQFF. The CDR3 nucleotides are TGTGCCAGCACCCGACAGGGGAGCTCCTACAATGAGCAGTTCTTC.

V gene TRBV4-3 combines with J gene TRBJ1-2, with no clear D. This CDR3 contains 15 residues. V shed 1 base and J shed 4 bases, with 13 bases lying between them. The germline V gene encodes CDR1 LGHNA and CDR2 YSLEER. The CDR3 nucleotides are TGCGCCAGCAGCCAAGTACTGGCAGGCCTCTATGGCTACACCTTC. It codes for CASSQVLAGLYGYTF.

This clone has a single count. V usage is TRBV27 and J usage is TRBJ2-7; 10 bases are shared with TRBD1. This CDR3 has 15 amino acids. V gave up 5 bases and J gave up 3 bases; unmatched junction bases: 7. Germline CDR1 and CDR2: MNHEY and SMNVEV (reference sequence). The CDR3 sequence: CASSRTGGANYEQYF. CDR3 bases: TGTGCCAGCAGTCGGACAGGGGGGGCAAACTACGAGCAGTACTTC.

This rearrangement joins TRBV19 to TRBJ2-1; D is ambiguous. Germline CDR1 LNHDA, CDR2 SQIVND (reference sequence). Trimming took 3 bases from V and 2 from J, leaving 11 bases between them. This CDR3 comprises 15 residues. In nucleotides, the CDR3 is TGTGCCAGTAGTATGGTCCGGAGCCCCTACAATGAGCAGTTCTTC. Protein: CASSMVRSPYNEQFF.

This chain connects TRBV10-3 to TRBJ2-1; D possibly uses TRBD1 or TRBD2 (5 bases each). Germline CDR1 ENHRY, CDR2 SYGVKD. CDR3 length equals 17 residues. Trimming cost V 2 bases and J 3 bases, with 17 bases left between them. The CDR3 region is CAISEGDSRRDYNEQFF. CDR3 in DNA: TGTGCCATCAGTGAGGGTGACAGTCGCCGGGACTACAATGAGCAGTTCTTC.

V usage is TRBV29-1 and J usage is TRBJ2-7; 7 nucleotides align to TRBD1. CDR3 length: 13 amino acids. Germline trimming cut 4 bases from V and 3 bases from J; bases unmatched to any gene: 6. Germline-derived CDR1 and CDR2 are SQVTM and ANQGSEA. CDR3 in amino acids: CSVGQGDYYEQYF. CDR3 DNA: TGCAGCGTTGGACAGGGAGATTACTACGAGCAGTACTTC.

This chain connects TRBV5-4 to TRBJ1-1, with D maybe TRBD1 (5 bases). CDR1 is SGHNT, CDR2 YYREEE, per germline (reference sequence). Trimming removed 2 bases at V and 0 bases at J, with 14 bases between. This CDR3 is built from 16 residues. The CDR3 is CASSLDSLTLNTEAFF. The CDR3 coding sequence is TGTGCCAGCAGCTTAGACAGCCTCACCTTGAACACTGAAGCTTTCTTT.

The chain links TRBV9 to TRBJ2-1, with unresolved D. Trimming took 0 bases from V and 4 from J, leaving 11 bases between them. The germline gives CDR1 SGDLS, CDR2 YYNGEE. The CDR3 spans 15 residues. CDR3 DNA: TGTGCCAGCAGCGTAGGGACGGGTGCATACAATGAGCAGTTCTTC. This sequence encodes CASSVGTGAYNEQFF.

This sequence joins TRBV7-9 and TRBJ2-5; no clear D. The end of the DNA aligns better with TRBJ2-7, so the J call may be wrong. The CDR3 is 12 residues long. Germline loops: CDR1 SEHNR, CDR2 FQNEAQ (reference sequence). CDR3 DNA sequence: TGTGCCAGCAGCTTAGATCCCTACGAGCAGTACTTC. Its protein product is CASSLDPYEQYF.

Judged by abundance, this clone is medium-sized (0.01 to 0.1%). The rearrangement links TRBV25-1 to TRBJ2-7; D remains unclear. V lost 9 bases to trimming and J lost 2 bases, with 11 bases between them. The CDR3 is 12 residues long. The germline CDR1 and CDR2 sequences are MGHDK and SYGVNS. The CDR3 nucleotides read TGTGCCAGTTCAGCAGGAGCCTACGAGCAGTACTTC. This encodes CASSAGAYEQYF.

The rearrangement joins TRBV2 to TRBJ1-2, with 9 bases matching TRBD1. CDR3 length: 15 amino acids. V gave up 8 bases and J gave up 2 bases; unmatched junction bases: 9. Germline V gene sequence: CDR1 SNHLY, CDR2 FYNNEI. CDR3 DNA: TGTGCCAGCCCAGAGGGGACAGGGACCAACTATGGCTACACCTTC. Amino acid sequence: CASPEGTGTNYGYTF.

The rearrangement links TRBV27 to TRBJ2-7, with D possibly being TRBD2 (6 bases). CDR3 length: 17 amino acids. Germline assignment: CDR1 MNHEY and CDR2 SMNVEV (reference sequence). The V gene lost 0 bases and the J gene lost 3 bases, with 18 bases spanning the gap. The CDR3 DNA follows: TGTGCCAGCAGTTTATCGGCACCCCGGTTCGGGGGCTACGAGCAGTACTTC. Its protein is CASSLSAPRFGGYEQYF.

The CDR3 is CASRGTGDSYGYTF. DNA for the CDR3: TGTGCCAGCCGGGGGACAGGGGATTCCTATGGCTACACCTTC. J is TRBJ1-2 and V is TRBV28, with 10 bases lining up with TRBD1. With V trimmed by 8 bases and J by 4 bases, 7 bases remained unmatched. There are 14 residues in the CDR3. Germline V CDR1 and CDR2: MDHEN, SYDVKM.

CDR3 sequence: CASSRRGGDYNEQFF. CDR3 bases: TGCGCCAGCAGCCGGAGAGGCGGGGACTACAATGAGCAGTTCTTC. The chain has TRBV10-2 and TRBJ2-1, with D perhaps matching TRBD2 (6 bases). V was clipped by 6 bases and J by 3 bases, with 15 bases between them. The length of the CDR3 is 15 residues. Germline V lookup: CDR1 WSHSY, CDR2 SAAADI.

The chain carries TRBV6-5 and TRBJ2-7; no clear D. The length of the CDR3 is 16 residues. The germline CDR1 and CDR2 sequences are MNHEY and SVGAGI. Trimming stripped 0 bases from V and 2 bases from J, with 14 bases between. CDR3 amino acids: CASSYSMTAGPYEQYF. In nucleotides, the CDR3 is TGTGCCAGCAGTTACTCGATGACGGCCGGACCCTACGAGCAGTACTTC.

V usage is TRBV7-9 and J usage is TRBJ1-1; D is ambiguous. Germline CDR1 is SEHNR and CDR2 is FQNEAQ (reference sequence). The CDR3 is 12 amino acids. V lost 2 bases and J lost 4, with 5 bases in between. The CDR3 sequence is CASSLSGTEAFF. The CDR3 region has the DNA TGTGCCAGCAGCTTATCGGGCACTGAAGCTTTCTTT.